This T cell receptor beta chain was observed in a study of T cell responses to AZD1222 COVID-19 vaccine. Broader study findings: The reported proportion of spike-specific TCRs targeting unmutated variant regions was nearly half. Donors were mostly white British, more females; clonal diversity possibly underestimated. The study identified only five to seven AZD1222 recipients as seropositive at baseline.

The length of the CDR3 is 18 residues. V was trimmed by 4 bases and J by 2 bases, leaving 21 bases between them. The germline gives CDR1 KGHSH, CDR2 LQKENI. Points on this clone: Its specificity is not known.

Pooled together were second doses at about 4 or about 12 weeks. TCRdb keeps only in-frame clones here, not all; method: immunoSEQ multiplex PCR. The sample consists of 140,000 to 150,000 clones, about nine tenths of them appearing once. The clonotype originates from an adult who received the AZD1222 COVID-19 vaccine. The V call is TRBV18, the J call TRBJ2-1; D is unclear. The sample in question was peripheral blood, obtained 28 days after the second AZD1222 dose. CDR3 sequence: CASSRASTGSTTYNEQFF. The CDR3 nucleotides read TGTGCCAGCTCACGGGCATCCACCGGGTCCACCACCTACAATGAGCAGTTCTTC.